This T cell receptor beta chain emerged from a study of CD8+CD57+ T cells in acquired aplastic anemia. Genomic DNA served as template for TCR beta VDJ and CDR3 profiling. MiXCR, applied by TCRdb to the reads, yields one record per CDR3 protein. The sample holds 170,000 or so distinct CDR3 sequences, around 60% seen once. The authors sequenced patients whose flow cytometry had shown CD8+CD57+ cell expansion. Germline CDR1 is KGHDR and CDR2 is SFDVKD. The CDR3 length is 13 residues. Trimming shortened V by 9 bases and J by 6 bases, and 14 bases separated the two germline ends. Sequenced material: sorted CD4+, CD8+, or CD8+CD57+ T cells (not recorded which) from PBMCs. This receptor was taken from a human donor with aplastic anemia. The chain links TRBV24-1 to TRBJ1-5; D is uncertain. DNA for the CDR3: TGTGCCACCGGCGACACCCTCAGTCAGCCCCAGCATTTT. It translates to CATGDTLSQPQHF.